These 24 T cell receptor beta chains originate from one sample sequenced in a study of OX40 agonist ivuxolimab in advanced cancers. Assay: immunoSEQ multiplex PCR; the TCRdb copy retains only in-frame clones and omits some. Of about 80,000 clones in the sample, approximately 79% were seen once. The source was CD4+ or CD8+ T cells sorted from blood, collected in a trial of the OX40 agonist ivuxolimab. These receptors all stem from an adult with an advanced solid tumor such as melanoma, head and neck, liver or kidney cancer.

The chain's CDR3 is CASSQGLARETQYF. The DNA for the CDR3 is TGCGCCAGCAGCCAGGGACTAGCCAGAGAGACCCAGTACTTC. This chain uses TRBV5-1 with TRBJ2-5; 9 bases are shared with TRBD2. CDR3 length: 14 residues. V lost 4 bases, J lost 4 bases, and 5 bases stayed unmatched. Per germline, CDR1 SGHRS and CDR2 YFSETQ.

The rearrangement links TRBV28 to TRBJ2-7; a weak D match, TRBD1 (6 bases). V lost 7 bases and J lost 3, with 34 bases in between. Germline CDR1 reads MDHEN; CDR2 reads SYDVKM. The CDR3 totals 20 residues. The CDR3 loop reads CASKRLNRVLANRLGYEQYF. CDR3 DNA sequence: TGTGCCAGCAAGCGACTCAACAGGGTTCTAGCAAATAGACTTGGCTACGAGCAGTACTTC.

The genes are TRBV9 and TRBJ1-3; 7 nucleotides agree with TRBD1. Germline lookup yields CDR1 SGDLS and CDR2 YYNGEE. The CDR3 runs 18 residues. J was trimmed by 3 bases and V by 3 bases; bases with no gene match: 15. The DNA of the CDR3 is TGTGCCAGCAGCGCCTGGGTCCCGGGACAGAATGTTGGAAACACCATATATTTT. Translation gives CASSAWVPGQNVGNTIYF.

This rearrangement joins TRBV7-2 to TRBJ2-2; possibly TRBD2 for D (6 bases). The ends were cut back, 5 bases at V and 3 bases at J, with 19 bases in the middle. CDR3 length: 17 residues. Looked up from germline, CDR1 is SGHTA and CDR2 is FQGNSA. CDR3 in DNA: TGTGCCAGCAGCCAGTGGGGCGGCAGGGAGGACACCGGGGAGCTGTTTTTT. Amino acids: CASSQWGGREDTGELFF.

CDR3 coding DNA: TGCGCCAGCAGTCTAGAGCTCGCGGGGGTGGAGACCCAGTACTTC. Protein product: CASSLELAGVETQYF. The rearrangement joins TRBV10-2 to TRBJ2-5; 7 nucleotides match TRBD2. Germline lookup yields CDR1 WSHSY and CDR2 SAAADI. Trimming removed 5 bases from V and 5 bases from J; junction bases left unmatched: 11. CDR3 length equals 15 residues.

This clone was seen a handful of times. The V gene is TRBV4-3, the J gene TRBJ2-6; D unresolved. Deletions cut 0 bases from V and 0 bases from J, with 12 bases between. The CDR3 length is 18 residues. Germline V lookup: CDR1 LGHNA, CDR2 YSLEER. The CDR3 sequence: CASSQDFRVLSGANVLTF. The CDR3 coding sequence is TGCGCCAGCAGCCAAGATTTTCGAGTCCTCTCTGGGGCCAACGTCCTGACTTTC.

The gene calls are TRBV4-2 and TRBJ2-3; D possibly corresponds to TRBD2 (6 bases). The CDR3 covers 19 residues. Between the trimmed V and J ends, which lost 5 bases and 3 bases, there was a span of 27 bases. Per the germline V gene, CDR1 is LGHNA and CDR2 is YNFKEQ. CDR3: CASSVGPGRRGVETDTQYF. CDR3 bases: TGTGCCAGCAGCGTCGGACCGGGGAGGAGGGGAGTGGAGACAGATACGCAGTATTTT.

This chain joins TRBV2 and TRBJ2-2, with 10 bases identical to TRBD2. Trimming at V came to 3 bases and at J to 8 bases, leaving 3 bases not matched to a gene. Germline values: CDR1 SNHLY, CDR2 FYNNEI. The CDR3 is 14 residues long. The chain's CDR3 is CASSDTSGIGELFF. The CDR3 DNA follows: TGTGCCAGCAGTGACACTAGCGGGATAGGGGAGCTGTTTTTT. The variable domain in full, completed from reference TRBV2 and TRBJ2-2, reads EPEVTQTPSHQVTQMGQEVILRCVPISNHLYFYWYRQILGQKVEFLVSFYNNEISEKSEIFDDQFSVERPDGSNFTLKIRSTKLEDSAMYFCASSDTSGIGELFFGEGSRLTVL.

The V and J genes are TRBV7-8 and TRBJ1-5; D not certain. Germline assignment: CDR1 SGHVS and CDR2 FQNEAQ. This CDR3 is 14 amino acids long. V was clipped by 0 bases and J by 6 bases, with 9 bases between them. This chain's CDR3 is CASSLADGSQPQHF. As DNA, the CDR3 is TGTGCCAGCAGCTTAGCAGATGGTAGTCAGCCCCAGCATTTT.

The CDR3 spells CASSYSGLYEQYF. CDR3 bases: TGTGCCAGCAGTTATAGCGGCCTCTACGAGCAGTACTTC. The rearrangement joins TRBV28 to TRBJ2-7; tentative D call: TRBD2 (6 bases). Trimming left V 4 bases short and J 3 bases short, with 10 bases between. Germline V gives CDR1 MDHEN, CDR2 SYDVKM. This CDR3 region has 13 residues.

The chain links TRBV9 to TRBJ2-2; weak D call: TRBD1 (6 bases). Germline-derived CDR1 and CDR2 are SGDLS and YYNGEE. The CDR3 is 16 residues long. With 3 bases removed from V and 0 bases from J, the gap between germline ends came to 12 bases. CDR3 region: CASSATGTSNTGELFF. As DNA, the CDR3 is TGTGCCAGCAGCGCAACCGGGACATCGAACACCGGGGAGCTGTTTTTT.

This rearrangement joins TRBV30 to TRBJ1-3; D unresolved. Germline CDR1 reads GTSNPN; CDR2 reads SVGIG (reference sequence). The V gene lost 5 bases and the J gene lost 0 bases, with 11 bases spanning the gap. The CDR3 runs 14 residues. The CDR3 nucleotides read TGTGCCTGGTTTACAGACGACTCTGGAAACACCATATATTTT. Protein sequence: CAWFTDDSGNTIYF.

This chain connects TRBV21-1 to TRBJ2-4. TRBV21-1 is assigned pseudogene status. The CDR3 length is 14 residues. In DNA form, the CDR3 reads TGTGCCAGCGCCTTCTTCCTAGCCAAAAACATTCAGTACTTC. It codes for CASAFFLAKNIQYF.

This chain connects TRBV7-8 to TRBJ2-5; D may be TRBD1 (6 bases). Between the trimmed V and J ends, which lost 3 bases and 3 bases, there was a span of 14 bases. The CDR3 totals 15 residues. CDR1 SGHVS and CDR2 FQNEAQ come from the germline V gene. CDR3 in amino acids: CASSFETGIEETQYF. The CDR3, as DNA: TGTGCCAGCAGCTTCGAAACAGGGATTGAAGAGACCCAGTACTTC.

In this sample, this clone turned up once. The V gene is TRBV19, the J gene TRBJ2-1; 9 nucleotides align to TRBD2. The V gene end was trimmed by 5 bases and the J gene end by 6 bases; junction bases not matched to a gene: 8. This CDR3 region has 15 residues. Germline CDR1 LNHDA, CDR2 SQIVND (reference sequence). The CDR3 protein is CASSAGSGSFNEQFF. The CDR3 DNA sequence: TGTGCCAGTAGTGCAGGTAGCGGGAGTTTCAATGAGCAGTTCTTC.

In this sample, this clone turned up a few times. The chain combines TRBV6-5 with TRBJ2-7, with TRBD1 matching over 9 bases. The J segment lost 4 bases and the V segment lost 7 bases, leaving 5 bases of the junction unmatched. The CDR3 runs to 13 residues. Germline V gene data show CDR1 as MNHEY and CDR2 as SVGAGI. Written as DNA, the CDR3 is TGTGCCAGCACGGGGACAGGGAGTTACGAGCAGTACTTC. Translating it yields CASTGTGSYEQYF.

The chain employs TRBV5-6 and TRBJ2-7; D is undetermined. Germline V gene data show CDR1 as SGHDT and CDR2 as YYEEEE. Trimming stripped 0 bases from V and 3 bases from J, with 1 base between. The CDR3 spans 11 residues. The CDR3 protein is CASSLGYEQYF. The CDR3 bases are TGTGCCAGCAGCTTGGGCTACGAGCAGTACTTC.

This clone was observed once. This sequence joins TRBV28 and TRBJ1-5; 8 bases align to TRBD1. V shed 4 bases, J shed 11 bases, and the junction held 13 bases outside the gene matches. The germline V gene encodes CDR1 MDHEN and CDR2 SYDVKM. This CDR3 contains 15 residues. DNA for the CDR3: TGTGCCAGCAGTTCCTCCACGTCTGGACAGGGAGCCCAGCATTTT. Protein: CASSSSTSGQGAQHF. Combining the CDR3 with reference TRBV28 and TRBJ1-5 gives the whole variable domain DVKVTQSSRYLVKRTGEKVFLECVQDMDHENMFWYRQDPGLGLRLIYFSYDVKMKEKGDIPEGYSVSREKKERFSLILESASTNQTSMYLCASSSSTSGQGAQHFGDGTRLSIL.

The gene calls are TRBV4-1 and TRBJ1-2, with 9 bases that match TRBD1. CDR1 and CDR2 (germline): MGHRA, YSYEKL. The CDR3 length is 19 residues. The J segment lost 3 bases and the V segment lost 0 bases, leaving 14 bases of the junction unmatched. CDR3 amino acids: CASSQDPGVQGARHYGYTF. CDR3 nucleotides: TGCGCCAGCAGCCAAGACCCAGGAGTACAGGGGGCGCGTCACTATGGCTACACCTTC.

V and J are TRBV7-2 and TRBJ1-1; TRBD1 matches 7 bases. V dropped 2 bases and J dropped 5; count of bases not matched to a gene: 14. The CDR3 length is 17 residues. Germline CDR1 and CDR2: SGHTA and FQGNSA. CDR3 bases: TGTGCCAGCAGCTTATTGGTAGGGGGCGCCCTCTATACTGAAGCTTTCTTT. This translates into CASSLLVGGALYTEAFF.

The chain carries TRBV19 and TRBJ1-5; D is unclear. The CDR3 spans 14 residues. The germline gives CDR1 LNHDA, CDR2 SQIVND (reference sequence). Trimming stripped 4 bases from V and 3 bases from J, with 10 bases between. This CDR3 is CASSTQPSNQPQHF. CDR3 in DNA: TGTGCCAGTAGTACACAGCCATCCAATCAGCCCCAGCATTTT.

This chain connects TRBV10-1 to TRBJ2-1; 12 bases align to TRBD2. The CDR3 extends over 17 amino acids. Germline CDR1 reads WNHNN; CDR2 reads SYGVQD (reference sequence). Trimming at V came to 2 bases and at J to 3 bases, leaving 5 bases not matched to a gene. The CDR3 sequence: CASSETELAGGYNEQFF. Here the CDR3 DNA reads TGCGCCAGCAGTGAGACCGAACTAGCGGGGGGCTACAATGAGCAGTTCTTC.

This sequence joins TRBV2 and TRBJ1-1, with 8 bases that match TRBD1. Germline V gives CDR1 SNHLY, CDR2 FYNNEI. V trimming: 6 bases; J trimming: 2 bases; junction bases outside the gene matches: 11. The CDR3 contains 16 residues. The CDR3: CASSIKPTGGNTEAFF. The CDR3 DNA is TGTGCCAGCAGCATAAAACCTACAGGGGGTAACACTGAAGCTTTCTTT.

This clone was seen only a few times. V is TRBV5-1 and J is TRBJ1-6, with D unresolved. With 0 bases removed from V and 5 bases from J, the gap between germline ends came to 6 bases. CDR1 SGHRS and CDR2 YFSETQ come from the germline V gene. The CDR3 extends over 14 amino acids. The CDR3 region has the DNA TGCGCCAGCAGCTTGGGACCCAATAATTCACCCCTCCACTTT. Its protein is CASSLGPNNSPLHF.